This paragraph covers one T cell receptor beta chain sequence. There is no known antigen for this receptor. No qualities accompany the bases; no much larger clone lies one base away. The CDR3 numbers 16 residues from cysteine through phenylalanine. The read is trimmed to its CDR3 DNA, 48 bases read in frame from base 1. The germline V end is reduced by 1 base and the J end by 3 bases; junction bases left unmatched: 4. The germline V gene encodes CDR1 SGHRS and CDR2 YFSETQ. Genomic DNA was isolated from the sorted cells so that the TCRbeta CDR3 region could be sequenced. The immunoSEQ Assay was used to sequence the TCRbeta CDR3 regions. TCRdb took this table from immuneACCESS and kept in-frame rearrangements with V and J called. Such tables lack part of the clones; where checked against another copy, unresolved V genes explain under half of the gap, and the rest is unexplained. Here the sample has under 40,000 clones; roughly 89% occur a single time. The biggest ten clones account for about 32% of the sample.

The source of the sample is a study of OX40 agonist ivuxolimab in advanced cancers. With regard to the full study: Ivuxolimab, which targeted the costimulatory receptor OX40 (CD134), was an agonistic, fully human IgG2 monoclonal antibody. Intravenous ivuxolimab was administered to patients every 2 weeks at six dose levels: 0.01, 0.1, 0.3, 1.5, 3 and 10 mg/kg. Of the roughly 51 patients in dose escalation, 19 had hepatocellular carcinoma, about 15 had melanoma, 9 had renal cell carcinoma and 9 had head and neck cancer. The dose-escalation cohort was about 86% male with a mean age of roughly 62 years, ranging from roughly 20 to 80. Patients were allowed to have had prior anti-PD-1, anti-PD-L1 or anti-CTLA-4 therapy, and 40% of the dose-escalation patients had previously received checkpoint inhibitors. Partial responses occurred in three dose-escalation patients: two with cutaneous melanoma and one with hepatocellular carcinoma. Peripheral TCRbeta sequencing was intended to test whether TCR sequence diversity was altered and clonal T-cell expansion was caused by ivuxolimab. The paper covers the monotherapy dose-escalation part of the phase I ivuxolimab trial, which included N of about 50 patients. Beyond this particular receptor, the publication reports: Antigen specificity was not determined for the clonally expanded peripheral T cells. In partial responders in the 0.1-3.0 mg/kg groups, normalized peripheral clonal expansion was found to be among the lowest, especially among CD8+ T cells. After ivuxolimab, more expanded clones were found on average in CD8+ T cells than in CD4+ T cells. Low levels of normalized T-cell clonal expansion were also seen in some patients who did not respond. At doses of 0.1 to 3.0 mg/kg, clonal expansion of both CD4+ and CD8+ blood T cells was observed from baseline to week 6.

The trial excluded patients who had a history of autoimmune disease or who were on systemic immunosuppression. Peripheral blood for TCR sequencing was collected from all dose cohorts at baseline, on cycle 4 day 1, and on cycle 7 day 1. Samples were obtained from an open-label, multicenter, first-in-human phase I dose-escalation trial of ivuxolimab. Adults with locally advanced or metastatic melanoma, renal cell carcinoma, hepatocellular carcinoma or head and neck squamous cell carcinoma were enrolled in the trial. CD4+ and CD8+ T cells were sorted separately from peripheral blood before TCR sequencing.

The sample was CD4+ or CD8+ T cells sorted from blood, taken in a trial of the OX40 agonist ivuxolimab. The sequence derives from an adult with an advanced solid tumor such as melanoma, head and neck, liver or kidney cancer. Recombination connected TRBV5-1 to TRBJ2-1, with 10 bases aligning to TRBD2. The DNA sequence is as follows: TGCGCCAGCAGCTTGAGGACTAGCGGTCTCTACAATGAGCAGTTCTTC. Its protein reads: CASSLRTSGLYNEQFF.